What follows are 20 T cell receptor beta chains derived from one specimen sequenced in a study of OX40 agonist ivuxolimab in advanced cancers. Generated by immunoSEQ multiplex PCR, the TCRdb table keeps only in-frame clones and is missing some. Of almost 70,000 clones listed, roughly 87% are singletons. The specimen comprised CD4+ or CD8+ T cells sorted from blood, sampled in a trial of the OX40 agonist ivuxolimab. All receptors derive from an adult with an advanced solid tumor such as melanoma, head and neck, liver or kidney cancer.

This clone was picked up one time. The V call is TRBV6-1, the J call TRBJ1-5; 7 bases are a match to TRBD1. The CDR3 length is 16 residues. Trimming took 0 bases from V and 3 from J; bases not matched to a gene: 5. Germline values: CDR1 MNHNS, CDR2 SASEGT. As DNA, the CDR3 is TGTGCCAGCAGTGAAGCCCTACAGGGGCTCAATCAGCCCCAGCATTTT. Protein product: CASSEALQGLNQPQHF.

The chain employs TRBV7-3 and TRBJ1-4; perhaps TRBD1 as D (6 bases). The CDR3 runs to 15 residues. Germline assignment: CDR1 SGHTA and CDR2 FQGTGA. Trimming took off 1 base at V and 8 bases at J, with 14 bases between the two ends. CDR3 in DNA: TGTGCCAGCAGCTTAAAAGGGACAAGATTAGAAAAACTGTTTTTT. It is translated as CASSLKGTRLEKLFF.

V usage is TRBV11-3 and J usage is TRBJ2-7; a possible D gene is TRBD2 (7 bases). Germline V lookup: CDR1 SGHNT, CDR2 YENEEA. The CDR3 has 15 amino acids. The ends were cut back, 5 bases at V and 3 bases at J, with 17 bases in the middle. The CDR3 sequence: CASSHRGAGDYEQYF. CDR3 DNA sequence: TGTGCCAGCAGCCATAGGGGGGCGGGGGACTACGAGCAGTACTTC.

The chain has TRBV7-6 and TRBJ2-7; possibly TRBD1 or TRBD2 for D (5 bases each). The CDR3 runs to 12 residues. The V gene's germline CDR1 is SGHVS and CDR2 FNYEAQ. Trimming cost V 2 bases and J 6 bases, with 8 bases left between them. CDR3 sequence: CASSLQRGEQYF. The CDR3 DNA sequence: TGTGCCAGCAGCTTACAGAGGGGCGAGCAGTACTTC.

The chain joins TRBV11-2 to TRBJ1-2; 9 positions agree with TRBD1. This CDR3 has 14 residues. Per the germline V gene, CDR1 is SGHAT and CDR2 is FQNNGV. V trimming: 5 bases; J trimming: 8 bases; junction bases outside the gene matches: 9. The CDR3 reads CASSHRDRVGGYTF. The DNA of the CDR3 is TGTGCCAGCAGCCACCGGGACAGGGTCGGGGGCTACACCTTC.

The V gene is TRBV19, the J gene TRBJ2-3, with D perhaps given as TRBD1 or TRBD2 (5 bases each). Trimming left V 9 bases short and J 4 bases short, with 14 bases between. Germline V lookup: CDR1 LNHDA, CDR2 SQIVND (reference sequence). This CDR3 region has 13 residues. CDR3 DNA sequence: TGTGCCAGCTTAGGGACCAGTTCAGATACGCAGTATTTT. Its translation: CASLGTSSDTQYF. The entire variable domain, with the rest obtained from reference TRBV19 and TRBJ2-3, is as follows: DGGITQSPKYLFRKEGQNVTLSCEQNLNHDAMYWYRQDPGQGLRLIYYSQIVNDFQKGDIAEGYSVSREKKESFPLTVTSAQKNPTAFYLCASLGTSSDTQYFGPGTRLTVL.

The genes are TRBV5-1 and TRBJ2-7, with D perhaps TRBD2 (6 bases). V was trimmed by 2 bases and J by 2 bases, leaving 14 bases between them. The CDR3 consists of 15 residues. CDR1 and CDR2 from the germline V gene are SGHRS and YFSETQ. In DNA, the CDR3 is TGCGCCAGCAGCTTCAGGGACTCCCAAACCTACGAGCAGTACTTC. This sequence encodes CASSFRDSQTYEQYF.

The chain joins TRBV28 to TRBJ1-1; D is perhaps TRBD1 (5 bases). The CDR3 has 16 residues. Per the germline V gene, CDR1 is MDHEN and CDR2 is SYDVKM. With 1 base removed from V and 0 bases from J, the gap between germline ends came to 12 bases. The CDR3 DNA sequence: TGTGCCAGCAGTTTATTGCCAGGGTTCATGAACACTGAAGCTTTCTTT. As protein: CASSLLPGFMNTEAFF.

The chain combines TRBV9 with TRBJ2-7; TRBD1 agrees at 7 bases. V was clipped by 3 bases and J by 2 bases; unmatched bases: 8. Looked up from germline, CDR1 is SGDLS and CDR2 is YYNGEE. This CDR3 has 15 residues. The CDR3 DNA sequence: TGTGCCAGCAGCGCCGCCGGGACAGAAACCTACGAGCAGTACTTC. It codes for CASSAAGTETYEQYF.

The gene calls are TRBV5-1 and TRBJ2-7; TRBD2 aligns across 9 bases. The CDR3 has 15 residues. Germline V CDR1 and CDR2: SGHRS, YFSETQ. The V gene end was trimmed by 4 bases and the J gene end by 1 base; junction bases not matched to a gene: 6. CDR3 residues: CASSLGLAPSYEQYF. The CDR3 nucleotides are TGCGCCAGCAGCCTCGGACTAGCGCCATCCTACGAGCAGTACTTC.

V is TRBV19 and J is TRBJ1-3; D may be TRBD1 (5 bases). Germline CDR1 reads LNHDA; CDR2 reads SQIVND (reference sequence). Trimming left V 3 bases short and J 2 bases short, with 14 bases between. The CDR3 extends over 16 amino acids. The CDR3 reads CASSILVGTTGNTIYF. DNA for the CDR3: TGTGCCAGTAGTATCTTGGTTGGGACTACTGGAAACACCATATATTTT.

The gene calls are TRBV4-1 and TRBJ2-3; perhaps TRBD2 as D (5 bases). CDR3 size: 18 residues. Per the germline V gene, CDR1 is MGHRA and CDR2 is YSYEKL. The V gene lost 6 bases and the J gene lost 0 bases, with 22 bases spanning the gap. CDR3 in DNA: TGCGCCAGCAGTCGAGGCATGATAACTCTAGCAAGCACAGATACGCAGTATTTT. Protein: CASSRGMITLASTDTQYF.

As to this clone: An end of the junction differs from the germline gene, which may be a read error. The gene calls are TRBV27 and TRBJ1-4; TRBD1 agrees at 8 bases. The CDR3 consists of 16 residues. In germline, CDR1 is MNHEY, CDR2 SMNVEV (reference sequence). CDR3 in DNA: TGTACCAGCAGCCGACTCCCCGGGACAGGAGGAGAAAAACTGTTTTTT. Translation: CTSSRLPGTGGEKLFF.

The CDR3 is CASSLFQSTGNTIYF. CDR3 DNA: TGTGCCAGCAGTTTATTTCAATCGACTGGAAACACCATATATTTT. The chain joins TRBV28 to TRBJ1-3; no reliable D call. The CDR3 runs to 15 residues. V was pared by 1 base and J by 2 bases, with 9 bases between. Germline lookup yields CDR1 MDHEN and CDR2 SYDVKM.

V is TRBV7-2 and J is TRBJ2-3; maybe TRBD2 (6 bases). Germline CDR1 and CDR2: SGHTA and FQGNSA. The V gene lost 5 bases and the J gene lost 1 base, with 10 bases spanning the gap. The CDR3 runs 14 residues. The CDR3 region has the DNA TGTGCCAGCAGCCCGATAGCGGGCACAGATACGCAGTATTTT. Amino acid sequence: CASSPIAGTDTQYF.

This rearrangement joins TRBV11-3 to TRBJ2-1; no definite D call. The CDR3 is made up of 13 amino acids. The ends were cut back, 3 bases at V and 4 bases at J, with 7 bases in the middle. Per the germline V gene, CDR1 is SGHNT and CDR2 is YENEEA. CDR3 DNA: TGTGCCAGCAGCTTCTACGAATACAATGAGCAGTTCTTC. Amino acids: CASSFYEYNEQFF.

The chain employs TRBV18 and TRBJ1-1; D is ambiguous. There are 13 residues in the CDR3. Germline V gene sequence: CDR1 KGHSH, CDR2 LQKENI. The V end was cut by 2 bases, the J end by 5 bases, with 9 bases between. This CDR3 is CASSPGEGTEAFF. As DNA, the CDR3 is TGTGCCAGCTCACCAGGGGAGGGAACTGAAGCTTTCTTT.

This clone has a handful of counts. This chain uses TRBV6-5 with TRBJ1-2; D is possibly TRBD1 (6 bases). The CDR3 loop spans 12 amino acids. V was clipped by 5 bases and J by 7 bases, with 11 bases between them. Germline-derived CDR1 and CDR2 are MNHEY and SVGAGI. The CDR3 loop is CASSPLGAGYTF. CDR3 DNA sequence: TGTGCCAGCAGTCCCTTGGGGGCTGGCTACACCTTC.

The gene calls are TRBV5-5 and TRBJ1-2, with D perhaps TRBD1 (6 bases). Germline V gene lookup returns CDR1 SGHKS and CDR2 YYEKEE (reference sequence). The CDR3 contains 14 residues. V lost 0 bases and J lost 8, with 14 bases in between. The CDR3 loop reads CASSLGQGRRGYTF. Here the CDR3 DNA reads TGTGCCAGCAGCTTGGGGCAGGGGAGAAGGGGCTACACCTTC.

V gene TRBV6-5 combines with J gene TRBJ2-3; D perhaps matches TRBD2 (6 bases). The V end was cut by 9 bases, the J end by 6 bases, with 16 bases between. Germline CDR1 and CDR2: MNHEY and SVGAGI. This CDR3 spans 13 amino acids. The CDR3 loop is CASERVRGDTQYF. The DNA for the CDR3 is TGTGCCAGTGAGCGGGTCCGCGGGGATACGCAGTATTTT.